What follows are 6 T cell receptor beta chains derived from one specimen sequenced in a study of cytomegalovirus exposure and HLA in healthy donors. The PCR used 60 Vbeta and 13 Jbeta primers. The data were produced by immunoSEQ multiplex PCR, yet TCRdb's version contains in-frame clones alone and is incomplete. In the table there are 150,000 to 200,000 clones, 80% of which are singletons. Sequenced: PBMCs. Receptor source: a woman aged 40 to 55 in good health and CMV-seronegative.

The genes are TRBV6-5 and TRBJ2-1, with D unresolved. Per the germline V gene, CDR1 is MNHEY and CDR2 is SVGAGI. Trimming removed 7 bases at V and 2 bases at J, with 15 bases between. The CDR3 has 15 amino acids. CDR3 nucleotide sequence: TGTGCCAGCACCCTGGCGGCGTCAACCTACAATGAGCAGTTCTTC. Translation gives CASTLAASTYNEQFF.

The rearrangement uses TRBV7-2 and TRBJ2-7; 11 bases line up with TRBD2. The CDR3 sequence is 15 residues long. V trimming: 5 bases; J trimming: 3 bases; junction bases outside the gene matches: 6. Looked up from germline, CDR1 is SGHTA and CDR2 is FQGNSA. In DNA, the CDR3 is TGTGCCAGCAGCCACAGACTAGCGGGAATCTACGAGCAGTACTTC. Protein product: CASSHRLAGIYEQYF.

The V gene is TRBV4-2, the J gene TRBJ1-6; no definite D call. CDR3 size: 13 residues. Looked up from germline, CDR1 is LGHNA and CDR2 is YNFKEQ. Trimming shortened V by 1 base and J by 10 bases, and 8 bases separated the two germline ends. The CDR3 DNA sequence: TGTGCCAGCAGCCAAGTAGTGGGCTCACCCCTCCACTTT. It yields the protein CASSQVVGSPLHF.

The J gene is TRBJ1-5, the V gene TRBV2, with 7 positions matching TRBD1. Germline values: CDR1 SNHLY, CDR2 FYNNEI. After removal of 4 bases from V and 3 bases from J, the junction contained 18 bases not matched to a gene. The CDR3 consists of 19 residues. Written as DNA, the CDR3 is TGTGCCAGCAGTGCCCTGAGGACAGGCAACACTGCCCTCAATCAGCCCCAGCATTTT. It translates to CASSALRTGNTALNQPQHF.

This chain joins TRBV28 and TRBJ2-7, with 7 bases lining up with TRBD1. V lost 6 bases to trimming and J lost 2 bases; unmatched junction nucleotides: 7. CDR1 MDHEN and CDR2 SYDVKM come from the germline V gene. This CDR3 contains 14 residues. The CDR3 loop reads CASSVPGQTYEQYF. CDR3 DNA sequence: TGTGCCAGCAGCGTTCCGGGACAGACCTACGAGCAGTACTTC. Looking up the rest from reference TRBV28 and TRBJ2-7 gives the full variable domain: DVKVTQSSRYLVKRTGEKVFLECVQDMDHENMFWYRQDPGLGLRLIYFSYDVKMKEKGDIPEGYSVSREKKERFSLILESASTNQTSMYLCASSVPGQTYEQYFGPGTRLTVT.

The chain couples TRBV19 to TRBJ2-1, with 9 bases fitting TRBD2. The length of the CDR3 is 15 residues. Per germline, CDR1 LNHDA and CDR2 SQIVND (reference sequence). V dropped 4 bases and J dropped 1; count of bases not matched to a gene: 2. CDR3 in amino acids: CASSTGLASYNEQFF. The CDR3 DNA is TGTGCCAGTAGTACGGGACTAGCTTCCTACAATGAGCAGTTCTTC.